Listed below are T cell receptor beta chains from one sample, sequenced in a study of OX40 agonist ivuxolimab in advanced cancers. The table came from immunoSEQ multiplex PCR; TCRdb's copy has only in-frame clones and leaves some out. The data contain 65,000 to 80,000 clones, 90% of them seen just once; the ten biggest clones take up 0.55% to 0.7%. The sequencing used CD4+ or CD8+ T cells sorted from blood, collected in a trial of the OX40 agonist ivuxolimab. The receptors originated from an adult with an advanced solid tumor such as melanoma, head and neck, liver or kidney cancer. Each CDR3 is given with its conserved first and last residue. D genes are given only for firm matches. Size is stated for part of the rows, as once, few or many counts, or as a class when the clone is expanded.

clone_size,j_call,cdr3_length,d_call,v_call,cdr3_aa,cdr3_nt
-,TRBJ2-5,20,TRBD2,TRBV4-1,CASSQDQSYGRAGDQETQYF,TGCGCCAGCAGCCAAGATCAATCCTACGGGCGAGCGGGAGACCAAGAGACCCAGTACTTC
-,TRBJ1-4,17,TRBD1,TRBV28,CASRSPPATGRREKLFF,TGTGCCAGCAGATCCCCCCCTGCGACAGGGAGGCGGGAAAAACTGTTTTTT
-,TRBJ2-1,14,TRBD1,TRBV6-1,CASSRQGTWDEQFF,TGTGCCAGCAGTCGACAGGGGACATGGGATGAGCAGTTCTTC
-,TRBJ2-3,13,-,TRBV4-1,CASSRPVADTQYF,TGCGCCAGCAGCCGACCCGTGGCAGATACGCAGTATTTT
-,TRBJ2-3,15,TRBD2,TRBV6-6,CASSPPSGRTDTQYF,TGTGCCAGCAGTCCCCCGAGCGGGAGAACAGATACGCAGTATTTT
once,TRBJ2-1,17,TRBD2,TRBV5-4,CASSLAKLAGVNNEQFF,TGTGCCAGCAGCTTGGCCAAGCTAGCGGGAGTCAACAATGAGCAGTTCTTC
-,TRBJ1-1,16,TRBD1,TRBV6-6,CASSYTGQGRNTEAFF,TGTGCCAGCAGTTACACGGGACAGGGGCGTAACACTGAAGCTTTCTTT
once,TRBJ1-6,17,-,TRBV6-1,CASSEGAAIGPNSPLHF,TGTGCCAGCAGTGAAGGTGCAGCCATTGGTCCTAATTCACCCCTCCACTTT
-,TRBJ1-4,14,TRBD1,TRBV28,CASSTGGLGEKLFF,TGTGCCAGCAGCACAGGGGGGTTAGGGGAAAAACTGTTTTTT
few,TRBJ1-2,15,TRBD1,TRBV5-4,CASSGEDRGYYGYTF,TGTGCCAGCAGCGGCGAGGACAGGGGGTATTATGGCTACACCTTC
-,TRBJ2-5,12,-,TRBV28,CASSPRGETQYF,TGTGCCAGCAGTCCTAGGGGCGAGACCCAGTACTTC
-,TRBJ2-1,14,-,TRBV27,CASSRLGEAHEQFF,TGTGCCAGCAGCCGACTTGGGGAGGCCCATGAGCAGTTCTTC
-,TRBJ1-4,16,TRBD1,TRBV6-6,CASSNPPGTGNEKLFF,TGTGCCAGCAGTAATCCCCCCGGGACAGGAAATGAAAAACTGTTTTTT
-,TRBJ2-4,15,-,TRBV5-6,CASSFMAVDGNIQYF,TGTGCCAGCAGCTTTATGGCGGTTGATGGAAACATTCAGTACTTC
-,TRBJ2-1,13,-,TRBV27,CASRSRGTGFGFF,TGTGCCAGCAGATCCCGGGGAACTGGGTTTGGCTTCTTC
-,TRBJ2-1,13,-,TRBV7-2,CASSLERQGHLFF,TGTGCCAGCAGCTTAGAACGGCAGGGTCATTTGTTCTTC
few,TRBJ2-7,13,-,TRBV19,CASSKQAGYEQYF,TGTGCCAGTAGTAAACAGGCCGGCTACGAGCAGTACTTC
-,TRBJ2-1,15,TRBD1,TRBV5-8,CASSLSATGGREQFF,TGTGCCAGCAGCTTGTCCGCGACAGGGGGCCGGGAGCAGTTCTTC
-,TRBJ1-1,15,TRBD1,TRBV7-9,CASSSRGTGGTEAFF,TGTGCCAGCAGCTCAAGAGGGACAGGGGGCACTGAAGCTTTCTTT
once,TRBJ1-6,14,-,TRBV30,CAWSPETGISPLHF,TGTGCCTGGAGCCCCGAGACAGGCATTTCACCCCTCCACTTT
-,TRBJ1-5,15,TRBD1,TRBV19,CASSAMGQYNQPQHF,TGTGCCAGTAGTGCGATGGGACAGTATAATCAGCCCCAGCATTTT
-,TRBJ1-2,16,-,TRBV7-8,CASSPQVRAGNYGYTF,TGTGCCAGCAGCCCCCAAGTAAGGGCCGGCAACTATGGCTACACCTTC
-,TRBJ2-6,17,-,TRBV19,CASRTDRALTGANVLTF,TGTGCCAGTAGAACCGACAGAGCCCTCACTGGGGCCAACGTCCTGACTTTC
once,TRBJ2-7,17,TRBD1,TRBV5-5,CASSLGVPGQGSYEQYF,TGTGCCAGCAGCTTGGGGGTGCCGGGACAGGGGTCGTACGAGCAGTACTTC
-,TRBJ2-7,12,-,TRBV18,CASSPGPVEQYF,TGTGCCAGCTCTCCAGGCCCTGTGGAGCAGTACTTC
-,TRBJ1-1,15,TRBD1,TRBV5-1,CASSLRTGLTNEAFF,TGCGCCAGCAGCTTGCGGACAGGACTTACTAATGAAGCTTTCTTT
-,TRBJ2-2,13,-,TRBV23-1,CASRRCSTGELFF,TGCGCCAGCAGGCGGTGTTCCACCGGGGAGCTGTTTTTT
-,TRBJ2-1,15,-,TRBV9,CASSVREVSYNEQFF,TGTGCCAGCAGCGTAAGAGAGGTCTCCTACAATGAGCAGTTCTTC
-,TRBJ2-7,18,-,TRBV21-1,CASSKGRWPWRTTGEQYF,TGTGCCAGCAGCAAAGGGAGGTGGCCGTGGCGGACTACGGGTGAGCAGTACTTC
-,TRBJ2-5,14,-,TRBV4-2,CASSRGGSGETQYF,TGTGCCAGCAGCCGAGGGGGGTCAGGAGAGACCCAGTACTTC
-,TRBJ2-3,11,-,TRBV5-5,CASSLGDTQYF,TGTGCCAGCAGCTTGGGGGATACGCAGTATTTT
-,TRBJ2-7,13,TRBD2,TRBV5-1,CASSSGGSYEQYF,TGCGCCAGCTCCAGCGGGGGCTCCTACGAGCAGTACTTC
once,TRBJ2-1,13,-,TRBV19,CASSTSVRDTVFF,TGTGCCAGTAGTACCTCCGTCCGGGACACCGTGTTCTTC
-,TRBJ2-1,14,TRBD2,TRBV28,CASSFPASGGVWFF,TGTGCCAGCAGTTTCCCTGCATCGGGAGGCGTGTGGTTCTTC
-,TRBJ1-4,18,-,TRBV21-1,CASFWPSARCEENEKLFF,TGTGCCAGCTTTTGGCCAAGCGCCCGATGCGAAGAAAATGAAAAACTGTTTTTT
-,TRBJ2-2,14,TRBD1,TRBV28,CASTRGPITGELFF,TGTGCCAGCACCAGGGGGCCCATCACCGGGGAGCTGTTTTTT
-,TRBJ2-7,15,TRBD1,TRBV6-1,CASSTGGQGTYEQYF,TGTGCCAGCAGTACAGGGGGACAGGGGACCTACGAGCAGTACTTC
-,TRBJ2-7,15,-,TRBV28,CASSSQGISSYEQYF,TGTGCCAGCAGTTCCCAGGGGATTAGCTCCTACGAGCAGTACTTC
-,TRBJ2-6,15,-,TRBV18,CASSPASSGANVLTF,TGTGCCAGCTCACCGGCCTCCTCTGGGGCCAACGTCCTGACTTTC
-,TRBJ2-7,14,TRBD2,TRBV6-5,CASSLLAEPYEQYF,TGTGCCAGCAGCCTTCTAGCGGAGCCCTACGAGCAGTACTTC
-,TRBJ2-7,14,-,TRBV14,CASSQDLGGYEQYF,TGTGCCAGCAGCCAAGATTTAGGGGGTTACGAGCAGTACTTC
once,TRBJ2-3,14,-,TRBV7-9,CASSFASFTDTQYF,TGTGCCAGCAGCTTTGCTTCCTTCACAGATACGCAGTATTTT
-,TRBJ2-6,17,TRBD1,TRBV7-3,CASSLRAGGGVANVLTF,TGTGCCAGCAGCTTACGGGCAGGGGGCGGTGTGGCCAACGTCCTGACTTTC
-,TRBJ2-1,15,TRBD2,TRBV28,CASSALAGGLNEQFF,TGTGCCAGCAGTGCACTAGCGGGAGGTCTTAATGAGCAGTTCTTC
-,TRBJ2-1,15,TRBD2,TRBV7-8,CASSKGTSGRSVQFF,TGTGCCAGCAGCAAAGGGACTAGCGGGAGGTCAGTGCAGTTCTTC
-,TRBJ2-1,13,TRBD1,TRBV6-1,CASSLTQGGEQFF,TGTGCCAGCAGCTTGACACAGGGGGGTGAGCAGTTCTTC
-,TRBJ2-3,16,TRBD2,TRBV4-2,CASSLGLAGGADTQYF,TGTGCCAGCAGCTTGGGACTAGCGGGAGGGGCAGATACGCAGTATTTT
once,TRBJ1-4,19,-,TRBV12-2,CASRLAPDRDLRLNEKLFF,TGTGCAAGTCGCTTAGCCCCGGACAGGGACCTGCGGCTTAATGAAAAACTGTTTTTT
-,TRBJ2-3,16,TRBD2,TRBV5-6,CASSLTLAGGSDTQYF,TGTGCCAGCAGCTTGACGCTAGCGGGAGGATCAGATACGCAGTATTTT
-,TRBJ2-7,19,-,TRBV27,CASSLFTPAGRLRSYEQYF,TGTGCCAGCAGTTTATTTACCCCCGCCGGGCGATTAAGGTCCTACGAGCAGTACTTC
-,TRBJ2-2,15,-,TRBV7-9,CASRPLRVETGELFF,TGTGCCAGCAGACCTCTCCGGGTCGAGACCGGGGAGCTGTTTTTT
-,TRBJ2-2,19,TRBD2,TRBV28,CASSQPRGTSGRKGGELFF,TGTGCCAGCAGTCAACCACGAGGGACTAGCGGGAGGAAAGGCGGGGAGCTGTTTTTT